The 8 T cell receptor beta chains reported below all come from one sample, sequenced in a study of CD8+ T cells in alopecia areata. Extraction of RNA preceded its reverse transcription into cDNA, which served as the sequencing template. Profiled with immunoSEQ multiplex PCR; TCRdb holds only in-frame clones, not every one. The repertoire consists of some 170,000 clones, with approximately 59% occurring once and the leading ten covering roughly 14%. Material: CD4+ T cells sorted from blood, obtained at week 0. These TCRs come from a human donor with alopecia areata.

This clone was detected a few times. The V gene is TRBV4-2, the J gene TRBJ1-4, with a possible D match to TRBD1 (6 bases). Germline CDR1 and CDR2: LGHNA and YNFKEQ. The CDR3 covers 16 residues. The V gene lost 1 base and the J gene lost 7 bases, with 16 bases spanning the gap. CDR3 coding DNA: TGTGCCAGCAGCCAAGCACCCGGGGAAGGGGGTGAAAAACTGTTTTTT. Translating gives CASSQAPGEGGEKLFF.

This clone was seen a single time. V and J are TRBV30 and TRBJ2-3; D may be TRBD2 (5 bases). The CDR3 totals 13 residues. V was trimmed by 3 bases and J by 5 bases, leaving 12 bases between them. CDR1 and CDR2 from the germline V gene are GTSNPN and SVGIG (reference sequence). CDR3 coding DNA: TGTGCCTGGAGCCACAACGGGGTAGATACGCAGTATTTT. This sequence encodes CAWSHNGVDTQYF.

There are a few counts of this clone. This chain uses TRBV6-5 with TRBJ1-1; D is perhaps TRBD1 (5 bases). The CDR3 extends over 14 amino acids. Trimming shortened V by 0 bases and J by 1 base, and 6 bases separated the two germline ends. Germline lookup yields CDR1 MNHEY and CDR2 SVGAGI. CDR3 residues: CASSYSGGNTEAFF. The DNA for the CDR3 is TGTGCCAGCAGTTACTCGGGGGGGAACACTGAAGCTTTCTTT.

On this clone itself: The sample holds other DNA sequences that translate to the same CDR3. The chain employs TRBV9 and TRBJ2-7, with 7 bases that match TRBD2. This CDR3 comprises 14 residues. Germline lookup yields CDR1 SGDLS and CDR2 YYNGEE. V dropped 3 bases and J dropped 0; count of bases not matched to a gene: 3. The CDR3 sequence is CASSARTSSYEQYF. In nucleotides, the CDR3 is TGTGCCAGCAGCGCACGGACTAGCTCCTACGAGCAGTACTTC.

The rearrangement joins TRBV6-6 to TRBJ2-6; no firm D call. Trimming removed 6 bases at V and 0 bases at J, with 9 bases between. CDR1 is MNHNY and CDR2 is SVGAGI in the germline V gene (reference sequence). The CDR3 loop spans 15 amino acids. The CDR3 here is CASRNLGSGANVLTF. In DNA, the CDR3 is TGTGCCAGCAGGAATCTGGGCTCTGGGGCCAACGTCCTGACTTTC.

V usage is TRBV2 and J usage is TRBJ1-5, with TRBD1 matching 9 bases. Germline V CDR1 and CDR2: SNHLY, FYNNEI. The ends lost 6 bases at V and 3 bases at J; junction bases unmatched: 6. The CDR3 has 15 amino acids. CDR3 in amino acids: CASRPGTGSNQPQHF. In DNA form, the CDR3 reads TGTGCCAGCAGACCCGGGACAGGGTCCAATCAGCCCCAGCATTTT.

In its sample, this clone was seen once. This chain joins TRBV27 and TRBJ1-2; 7 bases map to TRBD1. The germline V gene encodes CDR1 MNHEY and CDR2 SMNVEV (reference sequence). The CDR3 covers 15 residues. V shed 4 bases and J 4 bases; nucleotides not matched to a gene: 9. CDR3 protein: CASSYGQAQSYGYTF. In DNA, the CDR3 is TGTGCCAGCAGTTACGGACAGGCTCAGAGCTATGGCTACACCTTC.

DNA for the CDR3: TGTGCCACCAGCAGTATTTTCGGTAGGAGCTCCTACGAGCAGTACTTC. Protein: CATSSIFGRSSYEQYF. The genes are TRBV15 and TRBJ2-7; D ambiguous. The CDR3 length is 16 residues. The V gene's germline CDR1 is LNHNV and CDR2 YYDKDF (reference sequence). V lost 3 bases to trimming and J lost 0 bases, with 15 bases between them.